A single sample is the source of the 12 T cell receptor beta chains below, sequenced in a study of identical twins listed by TCRdb under 2016. Library preparation employed 5' RACE. The sequencer listed for this sample is Illumina HiSeq 2000. TCRdb trimmed the raw reads at Q25, called clones with MiXCR and kept productive beta chains. Each entry is one CDR3 protein sequence, shown with its most common DNA and genes. This sample is represented by hundreds of thousands of distinct CDR3 sequences; over 8.5% of them were singletons. In total, the top ten clones hold 0.8% to 1% of the sample. Separately, the same data were catalogued under a study of yellow fever vaccine responses in identical twins.

Sequenced sample: PBMCs. All receptors derive from a woman under 30 in good health.

The J gene is TRBJ2-4, the V gene TRBV28; 7 bases map to TRBD2. With 6 bases clipped from V and 5 bases from J, the junction kept 10 bases outside the gene matches. The germline CDR1 and CDR2 sequences are MDHEN and SYDVKM. This CDR3 has 15 amino acids. For the CDR3, the DNA is TGTGCCAGCAGGAGTCCAGCGGGAAGGGAAAACATTCAGTACTTC. Its protein is CASRSPAGRENIQYF. The entire variable domain, with the rest obtained from reference TRBV28 and TRBJ2-4, is as follows: DVKVTQSSRYLVKRTGEKVFLECVQDMDHENMFWYRQDPGLGLRLIYFSYDVKMKEKGDIPEGYSVSREKKERFSLILESASTNQTSMYLCASRSPAGRENIQYFGAGTRLSVL.

The chain links TRBV11-2 to TRBJ1-1; 8 bases are shared with TRBD1. The CDR3 runs to 18 residues. Trimming at V came to 1 base and at J to 0 bases, leaving 10 bases not matched to a gene. Germline V gives CDR1 SGHAT, CDR2 FQNNGV. DNA for the CDR3: TGTGCCAGCAGCTTAGTGGCAGGGGGCACATCCATGAACACTGAAGCTTTCTTT. Residues: CASSLVAGGTSMNTEAFF.

Only a few counts were recorded for this clonotype. The J gene is TRBJ1-4, the V gene TRBV10-2; D call uncertain. V dropped 4 bases and J dropped 0 bases, with 9 bases sitting between them. Germline-derived CDR1 and CDR2 are WSHSY and SAAADI. The CDR3 length is 15 residues. CDR3: CASSVYGATNEKLFF. As DNA, the CDR3 is TGCGCCAGCAGTGTTTACGGTGCAACTAATGAAAAACTGTTTTTT.

This clonotype appeared a few times. This rearrangement joins TRBV20-1 to TRBJ2-5; TRBD1 is a possible D gene (6 bases). The germline gives CDR1 DFQATT, CDR2 SNEGSKA (reference sequence). Trimming pared 0 bases from V and 3 bases from J, leaving 14 bases between. This CDR3 comprises 15 residues. DNA of the CDR3: TGCAGTGCTAGAGATATGGGGGCCGCAGAAGAGACCCAGTACTTC. Translating it yields CSARDMGAAEETQYF.

The chain is built from TRBV14 and TRBJ2-1; D call uncertain. Trimming left V 4 bases short and J 11 bases short, with 15 bases between. The CDR3 is 13 residues long. Germline V gene data show CDR1 as SGHDN and CDR2 as FVKESK. CDR3 sequence (DNA): TGTGCCAGCAGCCTAGCACTTCAGGATAAGCAGTTCTTC. Amino acid sequence: CASSLALQDKQFF.

CDR3 DNA: TGTGCCAGCAGCTTGGGCTACAGGGGGGAAAGCAATCAGCCCCAGCATTTT. Protein sequence: CASSLGYRGESNQPQHF. The gene calls are TRBV7-8 and TRBJ1-5, with 8 bases that match TRBD1. The trim removed 3 bases at V and 1 base at J, leaving 8 bases unmatched. The CDR3 contains 17 residues. Germline assignment: CDR1 SGHVS and CDR2 FQNEAQ. Full variable domain (remainder filled in from reference TRBV7-8 and TRBJ1-5): GAGVSQSPRYKVAKRGQDVALRCDPISGHVSLFWYQQALGQGPEFLTYFQNEAQLDKSGLPSDRFFAERPEGSVSTLKIQRTQQEDSAVYLCASSLGYRGESNQPQHFGDGTRLSIL.

This chain uses TRBV6-1 with TRBJ1-5, with TRBD1 as a possible D gene (6 bases). In germline, CDR1 is MNHNS, CDR2 SASEGT. This CDR3 contains 14 residues. The V end was cut by 5 bases, the J end by 1 base, with 9 bases between. The DNA of the CDR3 is TGTGCCAGCAGTAAGGGGGACAGCAATCAGCCCCAGCATTTT. This codes for CASSKGDSNQPQHF.

The gene calls are TRBV7-9 and TRBJ2-3; D assignment may be TRBD1 or TRBD2 (6 bases each). CDR1 is SEHNR, CDR2 FQNEAQ, per germline (reference sequence). This CDR3 has 16 residues. V was trimmed by 1 base and J by 7 bases, leaving 18 bases between them. Written as DNA, the CDR3 is TGTGCCAGCAGCTTAGAGCTGGGGGGCAGTTTAAATACGCAGTATTTT. It specifies CASSLELGGSLNTQYF.

This clonotype was observed a few times. This chain joins TRBV5-5 and TRBJ2-1; D perhaps matches TRBD2 (6 bases). The CDR3 sequence is 18 residues long. V lost 0 bases, J lost 9 bases, and 25 bases lay in between. CDR1 is SGHKS, CDR2 YYEKEE, per germline (reference sequence). The CDR3 protein is CASSLAMGRSLEGGEQFF. The CDR3 region has the DNA TGTGCCAGCAGCTTGGCCATGGGGAGGTCATTGGAGGGCGGTGAGCAGTTCTTC.

The V call is TRBV21-1, the J call TRBJ2-7; TRBD2 was called by the table and not checked on the DNA. TRBV21-1 is described as a pseudogene. The CDR3 runs to 13 residues. CDR3: CASLLAGVEEQYF. CDR3 coding DNA: TGTGCCAGCTTACTAGCGGGAGTGGAGGAGCAGTACTTC.

The table lists this clonotype with many counts. The chain combines TRBV12-3 or TRBV12-4 with TRBJ2-1, with a tentative D call TRBD1 (5 bases). Trimming removed 4 bases at V and 3 bases at J, with 13 bases between. This CDR3 contains 15 residues. CDR3 protein: CASSSELGLYNEQFF. In DNA, the CDR3 is TGTGCCAGCAGTTCTGAGTTGGGGCTCTACAATGAGCAGTTCTTC.

A remark on this clonotype: At one of its ends the junction is not consistent with the germline gene, which may arise from a read error. The genes are TRBV3-1 and TRBJ2-3, with D possibly matching TRBD2 (6 bases). The germline gives CDR1 LGHDT, CDR2 YNNKEL (reference sequence). The CDR3 totals 15 residues. The CDR3 DNA reads as TGTGCCAGCAGCTTAGCGGAACTACCTACAGATACGCGGTATTTT. Translating it yields CASSLAELPTDTRYF.